This T cell receptor (beta chain) was recovered during a study of T cell clonality in common variable immunodeficiency. This clone was counted many times. Its matching antigen is unknown. With the read ending 3 residues before the CDR3 end, the germline J gene is used to fill in that end. Germline loops: CDR1 WNHNN, CDR2 SYGVQD (reference sequence). The V gene lost 7 bases and the J gene lost 6 bases, with 9 bases spanning the gap. The CDR3 runs 11 residues. Study-level results: Compared with healthy controls, CVID subjects showed increased TCRbeta clonality, mostly in about a third. Common variable immunodeficiency TCR beta sequences reportedly had fewer deletions and N-nucleotide insertions.

Measured with immunoSEQ multiplex PCR; TCRdb has only the in-frame clones, and not every one. The record shows tens of thousands of clones for this sample, with no singletons present. The genes are TRBV10-1 and TRBJ1-2; D call uncertain. The source material was peripheral blood mononuclear cells. This clonotype originated in a person aged 18 to 70 in good health. CDR3 bases read: TGCGCCAGCAAGGCAGTCAATGGC. Translated: CASKAVNG. The CDR3 reads in full as CASKAVNGYTF.